This T cell receptor (beta chain) was sequenced during a study of blood T cells in healthy people across ages. General study findings and limits: Donors of long life had a larger count of naive CD4+ cells and greater diversity than aged donors.

Next came a second PCR, run for about 7 to 12 cycles, which used a sample-barcoded 5' primer along with a J-beta primer mix. Tagging of each cDNA molecule was performed by a template-switch adaptor with 12 random nucleotides. Via MiXCR, TCRdb re-called the 5' RACE reads, giving one row per CDR3 protein. The table includes hundreds of thousands of distinct CDR3 sequences, under 30% detected once. About this clonotype: Its matching antigen is unknown. Just one base apart from a much larger clone, this may be a read error.

The CDR3 covers 16 residues. Germline CDR1 is MNHEY and CDR2 is SVGAGI. The sample was blood. The chain is built from TRBV6-5 and TRBJ2-1; 9 nucleotides align to TRBD1. The DNA end is a closer match to TRBJ2-7, so the J assignment may be wrong. This sequence was found in a woman of 80 years or more in good health. The CDR3 bases are TGTGCCAGCAGGTCGGCGGGACAGGGTTCCTACAATGAGCAGTACTTC. Residues: CASRSAGQGSYNEQYF.